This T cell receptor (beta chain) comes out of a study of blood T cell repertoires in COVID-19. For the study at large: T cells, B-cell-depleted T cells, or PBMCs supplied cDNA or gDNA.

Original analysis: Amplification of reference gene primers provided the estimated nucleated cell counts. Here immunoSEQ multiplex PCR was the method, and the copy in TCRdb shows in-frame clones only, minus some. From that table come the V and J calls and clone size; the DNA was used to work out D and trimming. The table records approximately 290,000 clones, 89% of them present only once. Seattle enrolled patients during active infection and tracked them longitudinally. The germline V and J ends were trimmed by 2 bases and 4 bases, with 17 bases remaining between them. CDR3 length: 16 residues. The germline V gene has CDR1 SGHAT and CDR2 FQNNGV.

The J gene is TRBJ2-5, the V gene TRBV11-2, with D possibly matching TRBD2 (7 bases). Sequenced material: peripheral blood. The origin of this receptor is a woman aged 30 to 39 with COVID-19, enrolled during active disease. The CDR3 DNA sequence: TGTGCCAGCAGCTTACATAGGGGGGGGGAGAGAGAGACCCAGTACTTC. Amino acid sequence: CASSLHRGGERETQYF.